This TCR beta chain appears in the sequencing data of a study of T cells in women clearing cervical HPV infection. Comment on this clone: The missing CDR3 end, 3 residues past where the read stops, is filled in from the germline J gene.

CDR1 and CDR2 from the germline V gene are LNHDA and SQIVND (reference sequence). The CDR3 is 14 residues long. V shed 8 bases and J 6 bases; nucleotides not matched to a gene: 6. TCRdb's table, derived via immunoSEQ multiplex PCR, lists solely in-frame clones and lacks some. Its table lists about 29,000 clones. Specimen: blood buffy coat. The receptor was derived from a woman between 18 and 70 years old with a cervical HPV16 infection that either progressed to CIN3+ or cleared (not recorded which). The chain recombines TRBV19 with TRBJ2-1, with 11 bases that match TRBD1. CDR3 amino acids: CASDLGTGGNEQFF. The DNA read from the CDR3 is TGTGCCAGTGACCTCGGGACAGGGGGCAATGAG. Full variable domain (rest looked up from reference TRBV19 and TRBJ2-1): DGGITQSPKYLFRKEGQNVTLSCEQNLNHDAMYWYRQDPGQGLRLIYYSQIVNDFQKGDIAEGYSVSREKKESFPLTVTSAQKNPTAFYLCASDLGTGGNEQFFGPGTRLTVL.